This T cell receptor (beta chain) is drawn from a study of blood T cells in healthy people across ages. PCR was performed a second time for about 7 to 11 cycles using a sample-barcoded 5' primer and a J-beta primer mix. TCRdb re-called the 5' RACE reads with MiXCR, one entry per CDR3 protein. The data hold some 1.5 million distinct CDR3 sequences, with approximately 39% observed a single time. Per the germline V gene, CDR1 is DFQATT and CDR2 is SNEGSKA (reference sequence). This CDR3 comprises 14 residues. Sequencing used blood. The chain links TRBV20-1 to TRBJ2-1, with 12 bases that match TRBD2. Judging by the DNA end, TRBJ2-7 fits better; the J call may be wrong. The sequence was collected from a woman aged 18-30 years in good health. CDR3 DNA: TGCAGTGCTGGAGGACTAGCGGGATTTCACGAGCAGTACTTC. As protein: CSAGGLAGFHEQYF.